This is a list of T cell receptor beta chains from one sample in a study of shared clonotypes between healthy human individuals. The table came from immunoSEQ multiplex PCR; TCRdb's copy has only in-frame clones and leaves some out. The sample holds approximately 1.5 million clones, 98% seen once. Sequenced material: naive CD4+ T cells sorted from blood. The receptors here all came from a young man in good health. Both conserved end residues are part of each CDR3. Each record gives: J gene, D gene, V gene, clone size, CDR3 DNA, CDR3 protein. D genes are given only for firm matches. Part of the rows lack a size; the others show once, few, many or a class for expanded clones.

TRBJ1-2,.,TRBV28,.,TGTGCCAGCAGCTCACCCCAGGGATCGGGACCCGGCGGCTACACCTTC,CASSSPQGSGPGGYTF
TRBJ2-1,TRBD2,TRBV10-3,.,TGTGCCATCAGTACCGGGTCTAGCGGCTACAATGAGCAGTTCTTC,CAISTGSSGYNEQFF
TRBJ2-1,TRBD2,TRBV18,.,TGTGCCAGCTCACCAACCGAATTCGGGAGGGCCTACAATGAGCAGTTCTTC,CASSPTEFGRAYNEQFF
TRBJ2-7,.,TRBV5-4,.,TGTGCCAGCAGCTGGCTTCCAACCTACGAGCAGTACTTC,CASSWLPTYEQYF
TRBJ2-5,.,TRBV5-1,.,TGCGCCAGCAGCCTAGCGCCGGGTCAAGAGACCCAGTACTTC,CASSLAPGQETQYF
TRBJ1-2,TRBD1,TRBV18,once,TGTGCCAGCTCACCTCAGACAGGGGGATATGGCTACACCTTC,CASSPQTGGYGYTF
TRBJ2-7,.,TRBV9,once,TGTGCCAGCAGCGTTACGTTCACGGACTACGAGCAGTACTTC,CASSVTFTDYEQYF
TRBJ1-4,.,TRBV2,.,TGTGCCAGCAGAGGCGGGGGGTACGAAAAACTGTTTTTT,CASRGGGYEKLFF
TRBJ2-7,TRBD1,TRBV5-1,.,TGCGCCAGCACCGGGGACAGGGAGCAGTACTTC,CASTGDREQYF
TRBJ1-1,TRBD1,TRBV7-9,once,TGTGCCAGCAGCTGGACAGGGGGGCTCGGGACTGAAGCTTTCTTT,CASSWTGGLGTEAFF
TRBJ2-7,.,TRBV11-3,.,TGTGCCAGCAGGGCCACAGGGATGGGCGAGCAGTACTTC,CASRATGMGEQYF
TRBJ2-1,.,TRBV19,.,TGTGCCAGTAGTATAGTACGGAACAATGAGCAGTTCTTC,CASSIVRNNEQFF
TRBJ2-5,.,TRBV10-3,once,TGTGCCATCAGTGACTCAGGGATAGAGACCCAGTACTTC,CAISDSGIETQYF
TRBJ2-2,TRBD2,TRBV7-9,.,TGTGCCAGCATCCTGACCGGGAGGGTCGACACCGGGGAGCTGTTTTTT,CASILTGRVDTGELFF
TRBJ2-2,.,TRBV5-1,.,TGCGCCAGCACCGAGGGACACGCGAACACCGGGGAGCTGTTTTTT,CASTEGHANTGELFF
TRBJ2-3,TRBD1,TRBV7-9,.,TGTGCCAGCAGCTACCGGGACAGCTACACAGATACGCAGTATTTT,CASSYRDSYTDTQYF
TRBJ1-4,TRBD1,TRBV18,.,TGTGCCAGCTCACCCGAGACAGGGTTATCGGAAAAACTGTTTTTT,CASSPETGLSEKLFF
TRBJ2-1,TRBD2,TRBV7-9,once,TGTGCCAGCAGCTTAGGTATGGGGACTAGCGAGGTGGGGGACAATGAGCAGTTCTTC,CASSLGMGTSEVGDNEQFF
TRBJ2-7,.,TRBV6-1,.,TGTGCCAGCAGTGATGTAGGTATCGGAGAGGCCGAGCAGTACTTC,CASSDVGIGEAEQYF
TRBJ2-3,TRBD2,TRBV7-6,.,TGTGCCAGCAGCTTAGCCGGACTAGCGGGTGCAGATACGCAGTATTTT,CASSLAGLAGADTQYF
TRBJ2-7,.,TRBV6-5,.,TGTGCCAGCAGTTTCTACAGCCTAGGCTACGAGCAGTACTTC,CASSFYSLGYEQYF
TRBJ1-5,TRBD1,TRBV30,once,TGTGCCTGGAATCGGGACAGCGAAAATCAGCCCCAGCATTTT,CAWNRDSENQPQHF
TRBJ2-2,TRBD1,TRBV5-5,.,TGTGCCAGCAGCCTTACAGGGGACGGGGAGCTGTTTTTT,CASSLTGDGELFF
TRBJ2-1,TRBD2,TRBV18,.,TGTGCCAGCTCTCCTCTTGTCGCGACTAGCGGGAGGGCCCGGCGCTCCTACAATGAGCAGTTCTTC,CASSPLVATSGRARRSYNEQFF
TRBJ2-1,.,TRBV6-1,.,TGTGCCAGCAGGGCCACGACCTACAATGAGCAGTTCTTC,CASRATTYNEQFF
TRBJ2-2,.,TRBV6-6,.,TGTGCCAGCAGCCGCGGTCGGGAGCTGTTTTTT,CASSRGRELFF
TRBJ1-2,.,TRBV6-5,.,TGTGCCAGCAAGGACGGCGGTGACTATGGCTACACCTTC,CASKDGGDYGYTF
TRBJ2-7,TRBD1,TRBV6-1,.,TGTGCCAGCCTTGGACAGGTCGCCTACGAGCAGTACTTC,CASLGQVAYEQYF
TRBJ2-3,.,TRBV28,.,TGTGCCAGCAGTTTAGGCGTAGGGTTTATCGATACGCAGTATTTT,CASSLGVGFIDTQYF
TRBJ2-1,TRBD2,TRBV5-4,.,TGTGCCAGCAGCTTGGAGGGACTAGCTTTCCATGAGCAGTTCTTC,CASSLEGLAFHEQFF
TRBJ2-3,.,TRBV6-6,.,TGTGCCAGCAGTCCCTTGGGCCTATTCTACACAGATACGCAGTATTTT,CASSPLGLFYTDTQYF
TRBJ2-7,TRBD2,TRBV7-6,.,TGTGCCAGCAGCTTAGGGGCGGGAGGGAGGTACGAGCAGTACTTC,CASSLGAGGRYEQYF
TRBJ2-7,.,TRBV7-9,.,TGTGCCAGCAGCTTCTCTTCCTACGAGCAGTACTTC,CASSFSSYEQYF
TRBJ2-6,TRBD1,TRBV18,.,TGTGCCAGCTCACCATTAACCGGGACAGGTGTGTCTGGGGCCAACGTCCTGACTTTC,CASSPLTGTGVSGANVLTF
TRBJ2-7,.,TRBV19,.,TGTGCCAGTAGCCCCCGGGCGGACTCCTACGAGCAGTACTTC,CASSPRADSYEQYF
TRBJ1-2,.,TRBV18,.,TGTGCCAGCTCACCAAATGACAGGAGTTTAAACTATGGCTACACCTTC,CASSPNDRSLNYGYTF
TRBJ2-7,.,TRBV6-1,.,TGTGCCAGCAGATATAGCCCTACCTACGAGCAGTACTTC,CASRYSPTYEQYF
TRBJ1-1,.,TRBV15,.,TGTGCCACCAGCAATGCCTGGAACACTGAAGCTTTCTTT,CATSNAWNTEAFF
TRBJ2-7,.,TRBV19,few,TGTGCCAGTAGTATTGGTACCAGTACGAGCAGAATGGACTTC,CASSIGTSTSRMDF
TRBJ2-7,.,TRBV18,.,TGTGCCAGCTCACCACGGAGCCGCGTCTCCTACGAGCAGTACTTC,CASSPRSRVSYEQYF
TRBJ2-7,.,TRBV4-1,.,TGCGCCAGCAGGGTGCTGGAGGGCGCCTACGAGCAGTACTTC,CASRVLEGAYEQYF
TRBJ1-2,TRBD1,TRBV4-1,.,TGCGCCAGCAGCCCAGCCGGGACAGGTAACAACTATGGCTACACCTTC,CASSPAGTGNNYGYTF
TRBJ2-2,TRBD1,TRBV7-3,.,TGTGCCAGCAGCTTGGGGACAGGGTATACCGGGGAGCTGTTTTTT,CASSLGTGYTGELFF
TRBJ2-4,.,TRBV7-3,.,TGTGCCAGCAGCCCCCCGGGGCAAAACATTCAGTACTTC,CASSPPGQNIQYF
TRBJ2-1,.,TRBV29-1,.,TGCAGCGTGCTGGACGGGACAAATAACAATGAGCAGTTCTTC,CSVLDGTNNNEQFF
TRBJ2-2,TRBD1,TRBV2,.,TGTGCCAGCAGCCGGACAGGGGAACACACCGGGGAGCTGTTTTTT,CASSRTGEHTGELFF
TRBJ2-7,.,TRBV7-5,.,TGTGTCTTAACGCGCCTCCGCTACGAGCAGTACTTC,CVLTRLRYEQYF
TRBJ2-2,TRBD2,TRBV5-4,.,TGTGCCAGCAGCTTGGGGACTAGCACACTTGCGGGGGAGCTGTTTTTT,CASSLGTSTLAGELFF
TRBJ2-1,.,TRBV29-1,once,TGCAGCGTTGGGTCCGGGACCCTGGCCTACAATGAGCAGTTCTTC,CSVGSGTLAYNEQFF
TRBJ2-5,.,TRBV5-1,.,TGCGCCAGCAGCAGGACAGTCCAAGAGACCCAGTACTTC,CASSRTVQETQYF
TRBJ2-5,.,TRBV10-3,.,TGTGCCATCAGTGAGTCGGGACGGGAGACCCAGTACTTC,CAISESGRETQYF
TRBJ2-1,TRBD2,TRBV6-5,.,TGTGCCAGCAGACTTACTAGCGGGAGTTACAATGAGCAGTTCTTC,CASRLTSGSYNEQFF
TRBJ1-1,.,TRBV29-1,.,TGCAGCGTTGGGGGAACGATCATGAACACTGAAGCTTTCTTT,CSVGGTIMNTEAFF
TRBJ2-7,.,TRBV6-1,.,TGTGCCAGCAGTGAACCCCTTTACTACGAGCAGTACTTC,CASSEPLYYEQYF